Presented here are 2 T cell receptor beta chains from one specimen sequenced in a study of cytomegalovirus exposure and HLA in healthy donors. Primers: 60 Vbeta forward and 13 Jbeta reverse. Here immunoSEQ multiplex PCR was the method, and the copy in TCRdb shows in-frame clones only, minus some. The table has approximately 100,000 clones, about 85% seen once. Sequencing was carried out using PBMCs. These receptors originate from a man younger than 45 in good health and CMV-seronegative.

In this sample, this clone turned up a few times. The V call is TRBV28, the J call TRBJ1-1; D unresolved. With 5 bases removed from V and 5 bases from J, the gap between germline ends came to 9 bases. Germline V CDR1 and CDR2: MDHEN, SYDVKM. This CDR3 has 12 amino acids. The CDR3 region is CASSPRGTEAFF. Here the CDR3 DNA reads TGTGCCAGCAGTCCGCGAGGGACTGAAGCTTTCTTT.

This clone was picked up one time. The CDR3 DNA reads TGTGCCAGCAGTCCCGGGGGGGGGCTGCTAGAGACCCAGTACTTC. The encoded protein is CASSPGGGLLETQYF. This chain uses TRBV28 with TRBJ2-5; the match to TRBD2 covers 8 bases. The V and J ends lost 5 bases and 4 bases, in that order; junction bases with no gene match: 9. This CDR3 has 15 amino acids. The germline V gene encodes CDR1 MDHEN and CDR2 SYDVKM.